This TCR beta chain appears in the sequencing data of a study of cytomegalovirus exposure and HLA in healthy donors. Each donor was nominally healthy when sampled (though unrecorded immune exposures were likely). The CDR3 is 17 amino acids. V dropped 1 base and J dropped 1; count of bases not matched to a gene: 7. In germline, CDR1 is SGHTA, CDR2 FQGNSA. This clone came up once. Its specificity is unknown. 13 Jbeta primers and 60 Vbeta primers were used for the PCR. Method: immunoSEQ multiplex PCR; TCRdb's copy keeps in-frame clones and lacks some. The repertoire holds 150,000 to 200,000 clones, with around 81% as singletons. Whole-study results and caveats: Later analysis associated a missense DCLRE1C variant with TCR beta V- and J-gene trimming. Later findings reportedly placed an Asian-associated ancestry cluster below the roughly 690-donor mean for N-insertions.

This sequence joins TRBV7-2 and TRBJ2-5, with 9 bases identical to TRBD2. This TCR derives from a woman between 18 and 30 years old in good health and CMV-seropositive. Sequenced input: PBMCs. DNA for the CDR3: TGTGCCAGCAGCTTAGGGCCGCGGGGGGGCGGCCAAGAGACCCAGTACTTC. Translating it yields CASSLGPRGGGQETQYF.